Listed here is a single TCR beta chain. Its matching antigen is unknown. One end of the junction is discordant with germline, which a read error may explain. This sample is part of a study of OX40 agonist ivuxolimab in advanced cancers. The wider study: At 0.01 to 10 mg/kg, ivuxolimab was administered intravenously to patients every 2 weeks.

Findings and caveats of the study: Clonal expansion was seen in CD4+ and CD8+ blood T cells by week 6 at 0.1 to 3.0 mg/kg.

Generated by immunoSEQ multiplex PCR, the TCRdb table keeps only in-frame clones and is missing some. The data contain 60,000 to 70,000 clones, about nine tenths of them singletons. This receptor was identified in an adult with an advanced solid tumor such as melanoma, head and neck, liver or kidney cancer. The sequences come from CD4+ or CD8+ T cells sorted from blood, collected in a trial of the OX40 agonist ivuxolimab.

CDR3 DNA sequence: TGCGCCAGCAGCCAAGTGGAACGGTTGGACACCGGGGAGCTGTTTTTT. Amino acid sequence: CASSQVERLDTGELFF. The V and J genes are TRBV5-4 and TRBJ2-2, with D unclear. The V gene's germline CDR1 is SGHNT and CDR2 YYREEE (reference sequence). CDR3 length: 16 amino acids.